This T cell receptor (beta chain) is drawn from a study of blood T cell repertoires in COVID-19. Study summary: The analysed material was cDNA or gDNA that came from T cells, B-cell-depleted T cells, or PBMCs.

Original methodology: Amplification of reference gene primers was used by the study to estimate nucleated cell counts. Method: immunoSEQ multiplex PCR; TCRdb's copy keeps in-frame clones and lacks some. The V and J calls and clone size were taken over from that table, and D and trimming were inferred from the DNA. Altogether roughly 68,000 clones are present, roughly 85% being singletons, with the ten largest covering roughly 3.1%. Enrolled during active infection, Seattle patients were then followed longitudinally. In this sample, this clone turned up once. The specimen sequenced was peripheral blood. The receptor's source is a woman between 45 and 60 years old with COVID-19, enrolled during active disease.

The CDR3 sequence: CASSYSHGLAGTGNEQFF. The DNA of the CDR3 is TGTGCCAGCAGTTACTCCCATGGACTAGCGGGAACGGGGAATGAGCAGTTCTTC. The chain combines TRBV6-2 or TRBV6-3 with TRBJ2-1, with 12 bases that match TRBD2. J lost 7 bases, V lost 0 bases, and 10 bases had no gene match. Per the germline V gene, CDR1 is MNHEY and CDR2 is SVGEGT. This CDR3 region has 18 residues.